These T cell receptor beta chains were read from a single sample in a study of blood T cell repertoires in COVID-19. The assay was immunoSEQ multiplex PCR, and TCRdb's table has in-frame clones only and misses some. The sample gives 350,000 to 400,000 clones, more than 85% of which show up once; roughly 3% is in the top ten. The sample comprised PBMCs or T cells enriched from blood (not recorded which). The origin of the receptors is a woman in her thirties who had recovered from COVID-19. CDR3s include the opening cysteine and the closing phenylalanine or tryptophan. The D gene is left open where the match is weak. Clone size is given for some rows only: seen once, a few or many times, or a class if the clone is expanded.

TGTGCCAGCAGCCCCCGGGCTAGCTTGGGCACAGATACGCAGTATTTT	CASSPRASLGTDTQYF	NA	NA	TRBV28	TRBJ2-3
TGTGCCAGCAGCCTAGGAGGGGCGGGTCAGCCCCAGCATTTT	CASSLGGAGQPQHF	NA	NA	TRBV6-5	TRBJ1-5
TGTGCCAGCTCACCTTTACAGACTAGCGGGGATTACGAGCAGTACTTC	CASSPLQTSGDYEQYF	TRBD2	once	TRBV18	TRBJ2-7
TGTGCCAGCAATCTAGCGGGGCCGAGAAGCTCAGATACGCAGTATTTT	CASNLAGPRSSDTQYF	TRBD2	NA	TRBV2	TRBJ2-3
TGTGCGACAGTCCACAGGGACTACGAGCAGTACTTC	CATVHRDYEQYF	NA	NA	TRBV6-5	TRBJ2-7
TGTGCCAGCTCACCAGGCGGGAGGGAGACCCAGTACTTC	CASSPGGRETQYF	TRBD2	NA	TRBV18	TRBJ2-5
TGTGCCAGCAGTTACTCGAATTTAGCGGGAGCGTACGAGCAGTACTTC	CASSYSNLAGAYEQYF	TRBD2	NA	TRBV6-5	TRBJ2-7
TGTGCCACCAGTGATTTTGGGGGGGACAATGAGCAGTTCTTC	CATSDFGGDNEQFF	TRBD2	NA	TRBV24-1	TRBJ2-1
TGTGCCAGCAGTTCCCCTAGCGGGGGGGCGAATGAGCAGTACTTC	CASSSPSGGANEQYF	TRBD2	NA	TRBV28	TRBJ2-7
TGTGCCAGCAGCTCACAGGGGCTCAATGAGCAGTTCTTC	CASSSQGLNEQFF	TRBD1	NA	TRBV5-6	TRBJ2-1
TGTGCCAGCAGATGGGGATTAGGGACAGGGACATCCGGGGAGCTGTTTTTT	CASRWGLGTGTSGELFF	TRBD1	NA	TRBV28	TRBJ2-2
TGCGCCAGCAGCCAAGTGACTAGCGGGGGGGCGAAAGGTAGTTTGGATACGCAGTATTTT	CASSQVTSGGAKGSLDTQYF	TRBD2	NA	TRBV4-1	TRBJ2-3
TGTGCCAGCAGCACCCGACTCGGAACAGATACGCAGTATTTT	CASSTRLGTDTQYF	NA	NA	TRBV9	TRBJ2-3
TGTGCCAGCAGCCAAGAGGGCATTGGCACCAATCAGCCCCAGCATTTT	CASSQEGIGTNQPQHF	NA	few	TRBV3-1/TRBV3-2	TRBJ1-5
TGTGCCAGCAGCCGTCCCGGGACAGGGGGCGATGAGCAGTTCTTC	CASSRPGTGGDEQFF	TRBD1	NA	TRBV5-4	TRBJ2-1
TGTGCCAGCAGCCCCCTGGGTCCTAGCGGGGAAAATGAGCAGTTCTTC	CASSPLGPSGENEQFF	TRBD2	NA	TRBV9	TRBJ2-1
TGTGCCTCTGCACTAGATACGCAGTATTTT	CASALDTQYF	NA	NA	TRBV6-4	TRBJ2-3
TGTGCCAGCAGCCAAGATTACAGGGGCTACGAGCAGTACTTC	CASSQDYRGYEQYF	TRBD1	NA	TRBV3-1/TRBV3-2	TRBJ2-7
TGTGCCAGCAGTTTATCATGGGGACAGGGGGGCACCGGGGAGCTGTTTTTT	CASSLSWGQGGTGELFF	TRBD1	NA	TRBV28	TRBJ2-2
TGTGCCAGTAGTAGGAGGGACAGGGGGAGTTCTGAAGCTTTCTTT	CASSRRDRGSSEAFF	TRBD1	NA	TRBV19	TRBJ1-1
TGTGCCAGCAGCTCCCGACAGGGGGTCCAGCATTTT	CASSSRQGVQHF	TRBD1	NA	TRBV11-2	TRBJ1-5
TGTGCCAGCAGTGATCCGGGAGGGGGAAGAAATTCACCCCTCCACTTT	CASSDPGGGRNSPLHF	NA	NA	TRBV2	TRBJ1-6
TGTGCTAGCAGCTCCGGGACTAGCGGTTACGAGCAGTACTTC	CASSSGTSGYEQYF	TRBD2	once	TRBV7-7	TRBJ2-7
TGCGCCAGCAGCTCTCGGTCTACAGACGAAAAACTGTTTTTT	CASSSRSTDEKLFF	NA	NA	TRBV5-1	TRBJ1-4
TGCGCCAGCAGCTGGGAGCGGGGGGGCCAGGAGCTGTTTTTT	CASSWERGGQELFF	TRBD2	NA	TRBV5-1	TRBJ2-2
TGTGCCATCAGCCCAGGCTACGAGCAGTACTTC	CAISPGYEQYF	NA	NA	TRBV10-3	TRBJ2-7
TGTGCCAGCTCACCGTACAGGGTGGATGAGCAGTTCTTC	CASSPYRVDEQFF	NA	once	TRBV18	TRBJ2-1
TGTGCCAGCAGTTCGGCAGGGCGGTACGAGCAGTACTTC	CASSSAGRYEQYF	NA	NA	TRBV28	TRBJ2-7
TGTGCCAGCAGCCCCGGACTAGTGCAGGTGCAGTACTTC	CASSPGLVQVQYF	TRBD2	NA	TRBV3-1/TRBV3-2	TRBJ2-7
TGTGCCAGCAGTCTAGACAGGGTGGGGACTGAAGCTTTCTTT	CASSLDRVGTEAFF	TRBD1	NA	TRBV5-5	TRBJ1-1
TGTGCCAGCAGCTTAGGGCGAGGGACAGGGAGTTCACCCCTCCACTTT	CASSLGRGTGSSPLHF	TRBD1	NA	TRBV13	TRBJ1-6
TGTGCCAGCAGGGCAGGGGGCACGAACTATGGCTACACCTTC	CASRAGGTNYGYTF	TRBD1	NA	TRBV27	TRBJ1-2
TGTGCCAGCAGCATTAGGTTCGGGGAAAAACTGTTTTTT	CASSIRFGEKLFF	NA	NA	TRBV11-2	TRBJ1-4
TGTGCCAGCAGTCCCTGGGCGCAAGAGACCCAGTACTTC	CASSPWAQETQYF	NA	few	TRBV12-3/TRBV12-4	TRBJ2-5
TGTGCCAGCAGTCCTCCAGGGTCCTACGAGCAGTACTTC	CASSPPGSYEQYF	NA	NA	TRBV12-3/TRBV12-4	TRBJ2-7
TGTGCCAGCAGTTACAGCGTCAGCAACTATGGCTACACCTTC	CASSYSVSNYGYTF	NA	NA	TRBV6-2/TRBV6-3	TRBJ1-2